This paragraph covers one TCR beta chain sequence. Its cognate antigen is unknown. This sample stems from a study of T cells in localized non-small cell lung cancer. General study points: Sequence data derive from only one tumor region, so heterogeneity remains possible.

TCRdb keeps only in-frame clones here, not all; method: immunoSEQ multiplex PCR. The sample consists of about 34,000 clones, just over 90% of them appearing once. Germline V CDR1 and CDR2: MDHEN, SYDVKM. Losses at the gene ends were 6 bases for V and 2 bases for J; bases not matched to a gene: 7. The CDR3 runs 15 residues. This receptor was obtained from an older female donor with stage I lung adenocarcinoma. The chain is built from TRBV28 and TRBJ1-2, with TRBD1 matching 9 bases. The sequences come from peripheral blood, collected before any cancer treatment. CDR3 nucleotides: TGTGCCAGCAGGGGACAGGGTGGGGCAAACTATGGCTACACCTTC. Protein: CASRGQGGANYGYTF.